This T cell receptor (beta chain) was identified in a study of shared clonotypes between healthy human individuals. V gave up 6 bases and J gave up 5 bases; unmatched junction bases: 9. Germline V lookup: CDR1 MNHEY, CDR2 SMNVEV (reference sequence). This CDR3 contains 15 residues. Only CD45RO-negative cells positively selected for CCR7 counted as naive CD8 cells, so terminally differentiated effector memory CD45RA+ cells were excluded. General observations from the study: Genetic and exposure-history diversity was limited by the few donors.

TCRdb's copy holds only in-frame clones and misses some; the assay was immunoSEQ multiplex PCR. The sample carries approximately 740,000 clones, almost 95% recorded once. Concerning this clone: The antigen is unknown.

The chain uses TRBV27 and TRBJ2-3; TRBD1 matches 9 bases. This sequence originates from a man aged 25 to 40 in good health. Sequencing was performed on naive CD8+ T cells sorted from blood. The chain's CDR3 is CASSPLGTGKDTQYF. DNA for the CDR3: TGTGCCAGCAGCCCACTTGGGACAGGGAAAGATACGCAGTATTTT.